The rows below give T cell receptor beta chains drawn from one sample of a study of cytomegalovirus exposure and HLA in healthy donors. The protocol was immunoSEQ multiplex PCR, while the TCRdb copy is restricted to in-frame clones and leaves out a portion. The sample carries 90,000 or so clones, more than 60% recorded once. The source material was PBMCs. Every receptor here comes from a boy between 10 and 17 years old in good health and CMV-seronegative. The CDR3 runs from the conserved cysteine through the conserved F or W. The order of the fields is V gene, D gene, clone size, J gene, CDR3 DNA, CDR3 protein. D genes are given only for firm matches. Where a row states a size, it is once, few, many or the class of an expanded clone; other rows omit it.

v_gene: TRBV6-5
d_gene: .
abundance: few
j_gene: TRBJ2-4
CDR3nt: TGTGCCAGCAGTTACGATACAACCAAAAACATTCAGTACTTC
CDR3aa: CASSYDTTKNIQYF

v_gene: TRBV28
d_gene: TRBD1
abundance: .
j_gene: TRBJ1-5
CDR3nt: TGTGCCAGCAGTGAGCCACAGGGGGAGAATCAGCCCCAGCATTTT
CDR3aa: CASSEPQGENQPQHF

v_gene: TRBV18
d_gene: .
abundance: .
j_gene: TRBJ2-4
CDR3nt: TGTGCCAGCTCACCACCCTGGAGGGAAGCCAAAAACATTCAGTACTTC
CDR3aa: CASSPPWREAKNIQYF

v_gene: TRBV14
d_gene: .
abundance: .
j_gene: TRBJ1-1
CDR3nt: TGTGCCAGCAGCCAAATGGAAGGCACTAGTCGGAACACTGAAGCTTTCTTT
CDR3aa: CASSQMEGTSRNTEAFF

v_gene: TRBV9
d_gene: .
abundance: .
j_gene: TRBJ2-5
CDR3nt: TGTGCCAGCAGCCTATACCCTGGAGAGACCCAGTACTTC
CDR3aa: CASSLYPGETQYF

v_gene: TRBV18
d_gene: TRBD1
abundance: .
j_gene: TRBJ2-5
CDR3nt: TGTGCCAGCTCACCAGACAGGGGAGAGACCCAGTACTTC
CDR3aa: CASSPDRGETQYF

v_gene: TRBV30
d_gene: .
abundance: .
j_gene: TRBJ2-1
CDR3nt: TGTGCCTGGAGTGGCGATGAGCAGTTCTTC
CDR3aa: CAWSGDEQFF

v_gene: TRBV10-1
d_gene: TRBD1
abundance: .
j_gene: TRBJ2-7
CDR3nt: TGCGCCAGCAGTGAGTTAGCGACAGGGGACTACGAGCAGTACTTC
CDR3aa: CASSELATGDYEQYF

v_gene: TRBV6-1
d_gene: TRBD1
abundance: .
j_gene: TRBJ1-5
CDR3nt: TGTGCCAGCCTAGCCGGGACAGAGATCAATCAGCCCCAGCATTTT
CDR3aa: CASLAGTEINQPQHF

v_gene: TRBV7-2
d_gene: .
abundance: .
j_gene: TRBJ1-1
CDR3nt: TGTGCCAGCAGCTTAGTGACAGGTAGAGCTTTCTTT
CDR3aa: CASSLVTGRAFF

v_gene: TRBV6-5
d_gene: TRBD1
abundance: .
j_gene: TRBJ2-1
CDR3nt: TGTGCCAGCAGTTACTCGGGACAGCCATTCTACAATGAGCAGTTCTTC
CDR3aa: CASSYSGQPFYNEQFF

v_gene: TRBV15
d_gene: .
abundance: .
j_gene: TRBJ1-3
CDR3nt: TGTGCCACCAGCAGCGGCCGGACTCCCAACTCTGGAAACACCATATATTTT
CDR3aa: CATSSGRTPNSGNTIYF

v_gene: TRBV13
d_gene: .
abundance: .
j_gene: TRBJ2-2
CDR3nt: TGTGCCAGCAGCTTAGGATGGCTTATCAACACCGGGGAGCTGTTTTTT
CDR3aa: CASSLGWLINTGELFF

v_gene: TRBV6-1
d_gene: .
abundance: .
j_gene: TRBJ1-1
CDR3nt: TGTGCCAGCAGTGTTGGGGGGTTTGGTGAAGCTTTCTTT
CDR3aa: CASSVGGFGEAFF

v_gene: TRBV30
d_gene: TRBD1
abundance: .
j_gene: TRBJ2-1
CDR3nt: TGTGCCTGGAGTTGGGCAGGGGGTGCCAATGAGCAGTTCTTC
CDR3aa: CAWSWAGGANEQFF

v_gene: TRBV7-2
d_gene: .
abundance: once
j_gene: TRBJ2-1
CDR3nt: TGTGCCAGCAGCCCAGGGGGGACAGTTGGTGAGCAGTTCTTC
CDR3aa: CASSPGGTVGEQFF

v_gene: TRBV29-1
d_gene: .
abundance: .
j_gene: TRBJ1-1
CDR3nt: TGCAGCGTTGGTCGGGCGGGGCCCGCTGAAGCTTTCTTT
CDR3aa: CSVGRAGPAEAFF

v_gene: TRBV7-2
d_gene: .
abundance: once
j_gene: TRBJ1-3
CDR3nt: TGTGCCAGCAGCTCAGATCCCGGAAACACCATATATTTT
CDR3aa: CASSSDPGNTIYF

v_gene: TRBV7-3
d_gene: .
abundance: few
j_gene: TRBJ1-1
CDR3nt: TGTGCCAGCAGCTTACATCCAGGGTTGGCCACTGAAGCTTTCTTT
CDR3aa: CASSLHPGLATEAFF

v_gene: TRBV7-2
d_gene: .
abundance: .
j_gene: TRBJ2-1
CDR3nt: TGTGCCAGCAGCTTAGATGGGCGGGGGCACTATGAGCAGTTCTTC
CDR3aa: CASSLDGRGHYEQFF

v_gene: TRBV18
d_gene: TRBD2
abundance: .
j_gene: TRBJ2-5
CDR3nt: TGTGCCAGCTCATCGAACCCGACTAGCGCCCAAGAGACCCAGTACTTC
CDR3aa: CASSSNPTSAQETQYF

v_gene: TRBV7-9
d_gene: .
abundance: .
j_gene: TRBJ1-5
CDR3nt: TGTGCCAGCAGCTTGGGGCAAAACCCGTGGCCCCAGCATTTT
CDR3aa: CASSLGQNPWPQHF

v_gene: TRBV18
d_gene: TRBD2
abundance: .
j_gene: TRBJ2-7
CDR3nt: TGTGCCAGCTCACGGACTAGCGGGGGGGCTGGGGAGCAGTACTTC
CDR3aa: CASSRTSGGAGEQYF

v_gene: TRBV5-1
d_gene: .
abundance: few
j_gene: TRBJ2-3
CDR3nt: TGCGCCAGCAGCTTGCAGGGTCAGGCAGATACGCAGTATTTT
CDR3aa: CASSLQGQADTQYF

v_gene: TRBV19
d_gene: .
abundance: .
j_gene: TRBJ1-1
CDR3nt: TGTGCCAGTAGTATAGTAAAGAACACTGAAGCTTTCTTT
CDR3aa: CASSIVKNTEAFF

v_gene: TRBV7-2
d_gene: TRBD2
abundance: .
j_gene: TRBJ2-2
CDR3nt: TGTGCCAGCAGCCCATCAAGCGGGATTGGCGGGGAGCTGTTTTTT
CDR3aa: CASSPSSGIGGELFF

v_gene: TRBV5-4
d_gene: .
abundance: .
j_gene: TRBJ1-2
CDR3nt: TGTGCCAGCAGCTTGTCACAGCTCAACTATGGCTACACCTTC
CDR3aa: CASSLSQLNYGYTF

v_gene: TRBV4-3
d_gene: .
abundance: .
j_gene: TRBJ2-7
CDR3nt: TGCGCCAGCAGCCAAGGGTGGGGGACATCCTACGAGCAGTACTTC
CDR3aa: CASSQGWGTSYEQYF

v_gene: TRBV7-6
d_gene: TRBD2
abundance: few
j_gene: TRBJ2-1
CDR3nt: TGTGCCAGCAGCCGACTAGCGGGGTGGGGCAATGAGCAGTTCTTC
CDR3aa: CASSRLAGWGNEQFF

v_gene: TRBV7-2
d_gene: .
abundance: .
j_gene: TRBJ1-2
CDR3nt: TGTGCCAGCAGCTTATGGGCAGCAAGTAACTATGGCTACACCTTC
CDR3aa: CASSLWAASNYGYTF

v_gene: TRBV6-1
d_gene: .
abundance: .
j_gene: TRBJ2-1
CDR3nt: TGTGCCAGCAGTCTACAGAGCTCCTACAATGAGCAGTTCTTC
CDR3aa: CASSLQSSYNEQFF

v_gene: TRBV11-1
d_gene: TRBD1
abundance: once
j_gene: TRBJ1-2
CDR3nt: TGTGCCAGCAGCTCGAGAGACAGGGCAGGCTATGGCTACACCTTC
CDR3aa: CASSSRDRAGYGYTF

v_gene: TRBV28
d_gene: .
abundance: .
j_gene: TRBJ1-5
CDR3nt: TGTGCCAGCAGTTTACGAGGGTTCACCGGCAATCAGCCCCAGCATTTT
CDR3aa: CASSLRGFTGNQPQHF

v_gene: TRBV7-9
d_gene: TRBD1
abundance: few
j_gene: TRBJ1-2
CDR3nt: TGTGCCAGCAGATGGGACAGGGTTGGCGGCTACACCTTC
CDR3aa: CASRWDRVGGYTF

v_gene: TRBV9
d_gene: TRBD1
abundance: .
j_gene: TRBJ2-7
CDR3nt: TGTGCCAGCAGCGTAGGGGGACAGGGCTACGAGCAGTACTTC
CDR3aa: CASSVGGQGYEQYF

v_gene: TRBV28
d_gene: .
abundance: .
j_gene: TRBJ1-6
CDR3nt: TGTGCCAGCAGAACCAGGTCCCCCTCGAATAATTCACCCCTCCACTTT
CDR3aa: CASRTRSPSNNSPLHF

v_gene: TRBV4-3
d_gene: .
abundance: few
j_gene: TRBJ2-6
CDR3nt: TGCGCCAGCAGCCAAGATGGGGGCGCTGGGGCCAACGTCCTGACTTTC
CDR3aa: CASSQDGGAGANVLTF

v_gene: TRBV4-1
d_gene: TRBD2
abundance: .
j_gene: TRBJ2-1
CDR3nt: TGCGCCAGCAGCCAAGTAGCGGGGCATGAGCAGTTCTTC
CDR3aa: CASSQVAGHEQFF

v_gene: TRBV6-1
d_gene: TRBD2
abundance: .
j_gene: TRBJ2-2
CDR3nt: TGTGCCACCATTAGCGGGAGGGCCGGCACCGGGGAGCTGTTTTTT
CDR3aa: CATISGRAGTGELFF

v_gene: TRBV4-3
d_gene: TRBD1
abundance: .
j_gene: TRBJ1-2
CDR3nt: TGCGCCAGCAGCCAAGATCTAATAGGGTGGGACCATCAGGGGGACTATGGCTACACCTTC
CDR3aa: CASSQDLIGWDHQGDYGYTF

v_gene: TRBV6-5
d_gene: .
abundance: .
j_gene: TRBJ1-5
CDR3nt: TGTGCCAGCAGTTACTCCAGGCAGGCCCAGGGGCCCCAGCATTTT
CDR3aa: CASSYSRQAQGPQHF

v_gene: TRBV6-5
d_gene: TRBD2
abundance: .
j_gene: TRBJ2-5
CDR3nt: TGTGCCAGCGGGGGACTAGCGGGAGGGGCCCAGTACTTC
CDR3aa: CASGGLAGGAQYF

v_gene: TRBV12-5
d_gene: TRBD2
abundance: .
j_gene: TRBJ2-1
CDR3nt: TGTGCTAGTGGCGTTACTAGCGGGAGTCTCCCTGAGCAGTTCTTC
CDR3aa: CASGVTSGSLPEQFF

v_gene: TRBV4-2
d_gene: TRBD1
abundance: .
j_gene: TRBJ2-7
CDR3nt: TGTGCCAGCAGCCAACCGGGACAGGGGTACGAGCAGTACTTC
CDR3aa: CASSQPGQGYEQYF

v_gene: TRBV29-1
d_gene: TRBD2
abundance: .
j_gene: TRBJ2-5
CDR3nt: TGCAGCGTTAACCCCGCGGAGATGGTAGCGGGAGCGAGCGGGGAGACCCAGTACTTC
CDR3aa: CSVNPAEMVAGASGETQYF

v_gene: TRBV7-9
d_gene: .
abundance: .
j_gene: TRBJ1-6
CDR3nt: TGTGCCAGCAGGGACGCCGGGACACATTCACCCCTCCACTTT
CDR3aa: CASRDAGTHSPLHF

v_gene: TRBV25-1
d_gene: TRBD1
abundance: .
j_gene: TRBJ1-2
CDR3nt: TGTGCCAGCAGTGACTCCCTCAGGGGGCACTTTGGCTACACCTTC
CDR3aa: CASSDSLRGHFGYTF

v_gene: TRBV7-8
d_gene: TRBD2
abundance: .
j_gene: TRBJ2-7
CDR3nt: TGTGCCAGCAGCCCAGGCGGGGGAGGGTACGAGCAGTACTTC
CDR3aa: CASSPGGGGYEQYF

v_gene: TRBV9
d_gene: .
abundance: few
j_gene: TRBJ2-5
CDR3nt: TGTGCCAGCAGCGTAGGACAGCAAGAGACCCAGTACTTC
CDR3aa: CASSVGQQETQYF

v_gene: TRBV28
d_gene: .
abundance: .
j_gene: TRBJ2-1
CDR3nt: TGTGCCAGCAGTAGCTCTCTGAGGGAGCAGTTCTTC
CDR3aa: CASSSSLREQFF

v_gene: TRBV30
d_gene: TRBD1
abundance: few
j_gene: TRBJ1-5
CDR3nt: TGTGCCTGGAGTGTACAGGGGGATCAGCCCCAGCATTTT
CDR3aa: CAWSVQGDQPQHF

v_gene: TRBV9
d_gene: .
abundance: .
j_gene: TRBJ1-2
CDR3nt: TGTGCCAGCAGCGCGACAAGGTCCCTCTATGGCTACACCTTC
CDR3aa: CASSATRSLYGYTF

v_gene: TRBV7-2
d_gene: .
abundance: .
j_gene: TRBJ2-1
CDR3nt: TGTGCCAGCAGCTTAGATAGTGGAGTCAATGAGCAGTTCTTC
CDR3aa: CASSLDSGVNEQFF

v_gene: TRBV6-6
d_gene: TRBD2
abundance: few
j_gene: TRBJ2-7
CDR3nt: TGTGCCAGCAGTTACAGGGCTAGCGGGGGATCCTACGAGCAGTACTTC
CDR3aa: CASSYRASGGSYEQYF

v_gene: TRBV29-1
d_gene: TRBD1
abundance: .
j_gene: TRBJ1-2
CDR3nt: TGCAGCGTGCCGGGACAGGGACGGGACTATGGCTACACCTTC
CDR3aa: CSVPGQGRDYGYTF